This T cell receptor beta chain derives from a study of blood T cell repertoires in COVID-19. Individuals drawn from around 24 US areas were roughly 18 to 100 years old. Participant-given clinical history determined each cohort assignment. Clones were read by immunoSEQ multiplex PCR, and TCRdb kept only the in-frame ones, dropping some. Of 250,000 or so clones in the sample, 88% were seen once. This clone was seen just once. The sequence was collected from a woman in her 40s who had been exposed to COVID-19. The sequenced material came from PBMCs or T cells enriched from blood (not recorded which).

The CDR3 DNA sequence: TGTGCCAGCAGCTTGACGGCCCCCGGGACAGGGTTTAACCCTGGAAACACCATATATTTT. This gives the protein CASSLTAPGTGFNPGNTIYF. V and J are TRBV5-4 and TRBJ1-3; 9 nucleotides agree with TRBD1. Trimming at V came to 1 base and at J to 2 bases, leaving 16 bases not matched to a gene. This CDR3 has 20 residues. The germline gives CDR1 SGHNT, CDR2 YYREEE (reference sequence).